The 9 T cell receptor beta chains below come from one sample, sequenced in a study of blood T cells in healthy people across ages (dated by TCRdb to the mid-2010s). Library generation was performed with 5' RACE. TCRdb lists the instrument as Illumina HiSeq 2500. A second PCR of roughly 7 to 11 cycles was performed with a sample-barcoded 5' primer and a J-beta primer mix. The raw public data were reprocessed by TCRdb itself: fastp quality trimming at Q25, MiXCR clonotype calling, in-frame beta chains only. CDR3 protein duplicates are merged, each entry listing the most common genes and DNA. A total of around 620,000 distinct CDR3 sequences appear in this sample, 25% to 30% of them only once. Around 20% of the sample is taken by the ten largest. Sequences were obtained from blood. These receptors came from a woman between 65 and 79 years old in good health.

This clonotype was seen a handful of times. CDR3 region: CASSQGDGRTSYGYTF. CDR3 DNA sequence: TGTGCCAGCAGCCAAGGTGACGGGAGGACCTCCTATGGCTACACCTTC. The V and J genes are TRBV4-2 and TRBJ1-2; the D is unclear. The V gene's germline CDR1 is LGHNA and CDR2 YNFKEQ. Trimming left V 1 base short and J 4 bases short, with 16 bases between. The CDR3 sequence is 16 residues long.

This clonotype was seen more than once but under ten times. The chain carries TRBV7-9 and TRBJ1-5, with D unclear. CDR1 is SEHNR, CDR2 FQNEAQ, per germline (reference sequence). Trimming stripped 4 bases from V and 5 bases from J, with 15 bases between. The CDR3 has 15 amino acids. CDR3 nucleotide sequence: TGTGCCAGCAGCTCCCGATTATCGGAGGATCAGCCCCAGCATTTT. Amino acid sequence: CASSSRLSEDQPQHF.

J is TRBJ2-5 and V is TRBV7-3; tentative D call: TRBD1 (5 bases). The CDR3 runs 14 residues. In germline, CDR1 is SGHTA, CDR2 FQGTGA. V gave up 5 bases and J gave up 0 bases, with 10 bases separating them. CDR3 sequence: CASSLSGNQETQYF. The CDR3 DNA reads as TGTGCCAGCAGCCTATCAGGGAACCAAGAGACCCAGTACTTC.

The chain has TRBV9 and TRBJ2-5; TRBD2 aligns across 9 bases. This CDR3 is built from 14 residues. Germline V gene data show CDR1 as SGDLS and CDR2 as YYNGEE. The J segment lost 4 bases and the V segment lost 4 bases, leaving 5 bases of the junction unmatched. CDR3 region: CASSFSGGIETQYF. CDR3 bases: TGTGCCAGCAGCTTTAGCGGGGGCATAGAGACCCAGTACTTC.

The chain is built from TRBV29-1 and TRBJ2-3; 7 nucleotides match TRBD1. Germline V gene data show CDR1 as SQVTM and CDR2 as ANQGSEA. The V gene end was trimmed by 7 bases and the J gene end by 2 bases; junction bases not matched to a gene: 3. There are 12 residues in the CDR3. The CDR3 loop reads CSAGQLTDTQYF. The CDR3 nucleotides read TGCAGCGCGGGACAGCTCACAGATACGCAGTATTTT.

As regards this clonotype: One end of the junction fails to match germline, which may point to a read error. V is TRBV6-2 or TRBV6-3 and J is TRBJ1-1; no clear D gene. CDR3 length: 14 amino acids. The germline V gene encodes CDR1 MNHEY and CDR2 SVGEGT. The CDR3, as DNA: TGTGTCAGCAGTTACTCGGAGCGGGGCACTGAAGCTTTCTTT. Translating it yields CVSSYSERGTEAFF.

This clonotype has only a few counts. The V call is TRBV4-2, the J call TRBJ2-4, with 15 positions matching TRBD2. In germline, CDR1 is LGHNA, CDR2 YNFKEQ. J gave up 6 bases and V 2 bases, and 5 bases lay outside the gene matches. This CDR3 spans 17 amino acids. DNA of the CDR3: TGTGCCAGCAGCCAAAGGACTAGCGGGGGGGCCGGAAACATTCAGTACTTC. This translates into CASSQRTSGGAGNIQYF.

This clonotype was picked up a small number of times. The rearrangement uses TRBV2 and TRBJ2-1; TRBD2 aligns across 9 bases. The J call could be wrong; TRBJ2-5 is a better fit for the DNA end. Germline CDR1 SNHLY, CDR2 FYNNEI. The CDR3 is 13 residues long. The DNA of the CDR3 is TGTGCCAGCAGTGCGCTGGTAGCGGGGGCCCAGTACTTC. Its translation is CASSALVAGAQYF.

This clonotype was seen once. CDR3 coding DNA: TGTGCCAGCAGATCTGTGGGGGGAAGTGGGGCCAACGTCCTGACTTTC. Translating gives CASRSVGGSGANVLTF. The genes are TRBV7-9 and TRBJ2-6; tentatively, D is TRBD2 (6 bases). The CDR3 extends over 16 amino acids. Germline V gives CDR1 SEHNR, CDR2 FQNEAQ (reference sequence). V was clipped by 6 bases and J by 3 bases, with 15 bases between them.